This T cell receptor beta chain was recovered during a study of T cells expressing NK-cell markers. TCRdb re-called the 5' RACE reads and catalogs CDR3 proteins one per entry, DNA excluded. The clone table shows approximately 550,000 distinct CDR3 sequences, with the ten largest holding 3% to 4.5%. This sequence was found in a man between 18 and 29 years old in good health. Specimen: blood T cells: a sorted CD56 or NKG2C T cell subset, CD4+ or CD8+ T cells, or bulk PBMC T cells (not recorded which).

The CDR3 sequence is CASSVGGGGAQETQYF. The genes are TRBV9 and TRBJ2-5; as DNA is missing, the TRBD2 call by TCRdb cannot be tested. Germline V CDR1 and CDR2: SGDLS, YYNGEE. CDR3 length: 16 residues.